These 22 T cell receptor beta chains share one sample of origin, sequenced in a study of blood T cells in healthy people across ages. Sample-barcoded 5' priming and a J-beta primer mix drove a second PCR of roughly 6 to 12 cycles. TCRdb reprocessed the 5' RACE reads via MiXCR and lists one record per CDR3 protein. The sample shows around 800,000 distinct CDR3 sequences, roughly 50% of them seen only once. The sample comprised blood. These receptors were taken from an elderly man in good health.

The chain combines TRBV5-1 with TRBJ1-2; D unclear. The germline CDR1 and CDR2 sequences are SGHRS and YFSETQ. The germline V and J ends were trimmed by 6 bases and 8 bases, with 23 bases remaining between them. CDR3 length: 15 residues. The CDR3: CASKPREHRIGGYTF. The CDR3 DNA reads TGCGCCAGCAAACCCCGGGAGCACCGTATTGGAGGCTACACCTTC.

The CDR3: CATSDSASGIDTEAFF. CDR3 coding DNA: TGTGCCACCAGTGATTCCGCTTCAGGGATCGACACTGAAGCTTTCTTT. The chain joins TRBV24-1 to TRBJ1-1, with D possibly TRBD1 on 5 matching bases. The CDR3 runs 16 residues. Trimming left V 2 bases short and J 3 bases short, with 15 bases between. The V gene's germline CDR1 is KGHDR and CDR2 SFDVKD.

The chain couples TRBV7-9 to TRBJ2-4, with D possibly matching TRBD1 (6 bases). V lost 4 bases, J lost 7 bases, and 14 bases lay in between. Looked up from germline, CDR1 is SEHNR and CDR2 is FQNEAQ (reference sequence). The CDR3 spans 14 residues. Here the CDR3 reads CASSWGAQGNIQYF. CDR3 bases: TGTGCCAGCAGCTGGGGAGCCCAGGGGAACATTCAGTACTTC.

As for this clonotype: Given a much more abundant clone one base away, this may be a read error. The chain employs TRBV5-1 and TRBJ2-5, with 15 bases aligning to TRBD2. The V segment lost 4 bases and the J segment 4 bases; nucleotides outside the gene matches: 5. The CDR3 is 16 amino acids. Looked up from germline, CDR1 is SGHRS and CDR2 is YFSETQ. The CDR3 bases are TGCGCCAGCAGCGAGGGACTAGCGGGAGGCCGAGAGACCCAGTACTTC. Protein sequence: CASSEGLAGGRETQYF.

V gene TRBV25-1 combines with J gene TRBJ1-2; no clear D. Per the germline V gene, CDR1 is MGHDK and CDR2 is SYGVNS. Trimming cost V 4 bases and J 2 bases, with 5 bases left between them. The CDR3 runs to 12 residues. The CDR3 DNA follows: TGTGCCAGCAGTGGGCCGAACTATGGCTACACCTTC. Protein sequence: CASSGPNYGYTF.

The chain combines TRBV5-1 with TRBJ2-1; D possibly matches TRBD1 or TRBD2 (5 bases each). The CDR3 runs to 15 residues. V gave up 4 bases and J gave up 5 bases, with 16 bases separating them. Germline assignment: CDR1 SGHRS and CDR2 YFSETQ. The chain's CDR3 is CASSSWLAGNNEQFF. The CDR3, as DNA: TGCGCCAGCAGCAGCTGGCTAGCAGGGAACAATGAGCAGTTCTTC.

Regarding this clonotype: This may arise from a read error, as a much more abundant clone is one base away. This sequence joins TRBV29-1 and TRBJ2-3; D gene unclear. Per germline, CDR1 SQVTM and CDR2 ANQGSEA. The CDR3 has 13 amino acids. The CDR3 bases are TGCGGCGTTGAAGCCCCGAGCACAGATACGCAGTATTTT. This encodes CGVEAPSTDTQYF.

This clonotype was picked up a small number of times. The V and J genes are TRBV29-1 and TRBJ1-2; no clear D. CDR3 size: 10 residues. Germline loops: CDR1 SQVTM, CDR2 ANQGSEA. Trimming shortened V by 3 bases and J by 6 bases, and 5 bases separated the two germline ends. CDR3 loop: CSVDRDGYTF. DNA of the CDR3: TGCAGCGTTGATAGGGATGGCTACACCTTC.

The V gene is TRBV10-3, the J gene TRBJ2-1; D is possibly TRBD2 (5 bases). The CDR3 has 16 amino acids. With 6 bases removed from V and 0 bases from J, the gap between germline ends came to 15 bases. Germline V gene sequence: CDR1 ENHRY, CDR2 SYGVKD. CDR3 loop: CAISRAAGLSYNEQFF. CDR3 DNA: TGTGCCATCAGCCGAGCGGCGGGCCTCTCCTACAATGAGCAGTTCTTC.

This chain links TRBV12-3 or TRBV12-4 with TRBJ2-3; TRBD2 matches at 8 bases. J lost 2 bases, V lost 5 bases, and 3 bases had no gene match. The CDR3 is 14 residues long. The CDR3 is CASSRSGNTDTQYF. The CDR3 region has the DNA TGTGCCAGCAGTCGTAGCGGGAACACAGATACGCAGTATTTT.

Only a few counts were recorded for this clonotype. V and J are TRBV20-1 and TRBJ1-2; possible D gene TRBD1, 6 bases. The germline V gene has CDR1 DFQATT and CDR2 SNEGSKA (reference sequence). V lost 6 bases, J lost 7 bases, and 15 bases lay in between. This CDR3 has 12 residues. The CDR3 bases are TGCAGTGCCAATCCCGGGACACTTGGCTACACCTTC. Translating it yields CSANPGTLGYTF.

This clonotype has just a few counts. The chain has TRBV6-2 or TRBV6-3 and TRBJ2-3, with D possibly matching TRBD1 (6 bases). Germline CDR1 reads MNHEY; CDR2 reads SVGEGT. V was pared by 4 bases and J by 14 bases, with 22 bases between. The length of the CDR3 is 14 residues. CDR3 bases: TGTGCCAGCAGTTCCGACAGGATAGAACTATACGCGTATTTT. Its translation: CASSSDRIELYAYF.

This clonotype came up many times. This sequence joins TRBV18 and TRBJ2-5; 12 nucleotides align to TRBD1. The CDR3 covers 16 residues. Germline V gives CDR1 KGHSH, CDR2 LQKENI. The junction had 8 bases not matched to a gene; V was cut back by 4 bases and J by 5 bases. CDR3 sequence reads: CASSLAGTGGWETQYF. As DNA, the CDR3 is TGTGCCAGCTCACTCGCCGGGACAGGGGGCTGGGAGACCCAGTACTTC.

The table lists this clonotype with a few counts. The chain is built from TRBV4-1 and TRBJ2-5, with D maybe TRBD2 (6 bases). The DNA end lines up better with TRBJ2-7; the J call may be wrong. Germline V gene sequence: CDR1 MGHRA, CDR2 YSYEKL. The CDR3 has 16 residues. CDR3 loop: CASSQDRAGPSYEQYF. The CDR3 DNA sequence: TGCGCCAGCAGCCAAGATAGGGCGGGACCATCCTACGAGCAGTACTTC.

This clonotype was detected a few times. The CDR3 sequence is CASSGRSGYTF. As DNA, the CDR3 is TGTGCCAGCAGCGGACGGTCCGGCTACACCTTC. This rearrangement joins TRBV6-6 to TRBJ1-2; D call uncertain. This CDR3 has 11 amino acids. Per the germline V gene, CDR1 is MNHNY and CDR2 is SVGAGI (reference sequence). The V end lost 6 bases, the J end lost 8 bases, and 10 bases lay between the germline ends.

The chain combines TRBV18 with TRBJ1-2; D ambiguous. Germline assignment: CDR1 KGHSH and CDR2 LQKENI. This CDR3 has 14 residues. V was trimmed by 2 bases and J by 5 bases, leaving 12 bases between them. The CDR3 region is CASSPVGEGYGYTF. CDR3 nucleotide sequence: TGTGCCAGCTCACCAGTGGGAGAAGGTTATGGCTACACCTTC.

This clonotype was detected a few times. The V and J genes are TRBV10-3 and TRBJ2-4; a weak D match, TRBD2 (5 bases). V lost 2 bases and J lost 13, with 12 bases in between. This CDR3 region has 12 residues. Germline V CDR1 and CDR2: ENHRY, SYGVKD. CDR3 coding DNA: TGTGCCATCAGTGAGATGAATACGGGGCAGTACTTC. Translation: CAISEMNTGQYF.

In DNA, the CDR3 is TGTGCCAGCAGCCGAGGGACAGGGGAATATCAGCCCCAGCATTTT. Translated, it gives CASSRGTGEYQPQHF. The V gene is TRBV3-1, the J gene TRBJ1-5, with 10 bases identical to TRBD1. This CDR3 has 15 residues. Germline CDR1 and CDR2: LGHDT and YNNKEL (reference sequence). With V trimmed by 4 bases and J by 5 bases, 5 bases remained unmatched.

The CDR3, as DNA: TGTGCCAGCAGCGTTGGGAGGGGACACTATGGCTACACCTTC. Protein sequence: CASSVGRGHYGYTF. V usage is TRBV11-2 and J usage is TRBJ1-2; TRBD1 is a possible D gene (5 bases). CDR3 length: 14 residues. Trimming left V 5 bases short and J 3 bases short, with 13 bases between. The V gene's germline CDR1 is SGHAT and CDR2 FQNNGV.

The CDR3 DNA reads TGTGCCAGCAGTTTGGGGCCGGGCACTGAAGCTTTCTTT. It yields the protein CASSLGPGTEAFF. The genes are TRBV12-3 or TRBV12-4 and TRBJ1-1, with a possible D match to TRBD1 (5 bases). The germline V and J ends were trimmed by 3 bases and 4 bases, with 9 bases remaining between them. This CDR3 comprises 13 residues.

The V gene is TRBV7-2, the J gene TRBJ2-4, with 8 bases lining up with TRBD2. CDR1 and CDR2 (germline): SGHTA, FQGNSA. V gave up 6 bases and J gave up 14 bases; unmatched junction bases: 21. This CDR3 is 16 amino acids long. The CDR3 is CASSHPPTSGFSLEYF. CDR3 bases: TGTGCCAGCAGTCACCCGCCCACTAGCGGCTTCTCGTTGGAGTACTTC.

The gene calls are TRBV30 and TRBJ1-1; weak D call: TRBD1 (5 bases). The V end lost 4 bases, the J end lost 3 bases, and 18 bases lay between the germline ends. The CDR3 loop spans 15 amino acids. Germline assignment: CDR1 GTSNPN and CDR2 SVGIG (reference sequence). CDR3 in amino acids: CAWILHGGTDTEAFF. CDR3 in DNA: TGTGCCTGGATCCTCCACGGGGGGACGGACACTGAAGCTTTCTTT.